These 29 T cell receptor beta chains came from one sample sequenced in a study of somatic mutations in cytotoxic T cells in rheumatoid arthritis. Only in-frame clones appear in the TCRdb table, and some are missing; sequencing was by immunoSEQ multiplex PCR. The sample records more than 12,000 clones, approximately 70% being singletons. The specimen was CD8+ T cells sorted from blood. The source is an adult with rheumatoid arthritis.

The DNA for the CDR3 is TGTGCCAGCAGTCGGACTAGCGGGGGTTTTCACTACAATGAGCAGTTCTTC. Its translation is CASSRTSGGFHYNEQFF. The V gene is TRBV11-1, the J gene TRBJ2-1, with 13 nucleotides matching TRBD2. This CDR3 is 17 amino acids long. Germline CDR1 and CDR2: SGHAT and FQDESV (reference sequence). Trimming cost V 6 bases and J 3 bases; bases outside gene matches: 8.

The chain carries TRBV4-3 and TRBJ2-2; 10 nucleotides line up with TRBD2. CDR1 LGHNA and CDR2 YSLEER come from the germline V gene. The CDR3 totals 17 residues. The J segment lost 7 bases and the V segment lost 1 base, leaving 9 bases of the junction unmatched. The CDR3 sequence is CASSQVLAGEDGGELFF. Here the CDR3 DNA reads TGCGCCAGCAGCCAAGTTCTAGCGGGGGAAGACGGCGGGGAGCTGTTTTTT.

This clone was detected only a few times. The V gene is TRBV10-3, the J gene TRBJ2-7; the D gene is possibly TRBD1 (5 bases). Germline V gene data show CDR1 as ENHRY and CDR2 as SYGVKD. Trimming pared 10 bases from V and 2 bases from J, leaving 15 bases between. CDR3 length: 13 residues. In DNA, the CDR3 is TGTGCCACCATGGGGCAGACCACCTACGAGCAGTACTTC. Amino acid sequence: CATMGQTTYEQYF.

V usage is TRBV7-9 and J usage is TRBJ1-3, with D perhaps TRBD1 (5 bases). Trimming pared 4 bases from V and 6 bases from J, leaving 13 bases between. This CDR3 has 14 residues. The germline V gene encodes CDR1 SEHNR and CDR2 FQNEAQ (reference sequence). The CDR3 DNA follows: TGTGCCAGCAGCTCAGGGTTTGGGTTAAACACCATATATTTT. Translating it yields CASSSGFGLNTIYF.

The chain recombines TRBV2 with TRBJ2-7; D ambiguous. CDR3 size: 12 residues. V lost 6 bases, J lost 4 bases, and 10 bases lay in between. Germline V gene lookup returns CDR1 SNHLY and CDR2 FYNNEI. The CDR3 loop is CASSLGFYEQYF. CDR3 in DNA: TGTGCCAGCAGCTTGGGATTTTACGAGCAGTACTTC.

V and J are TRBV19 and TRBJ1-5; D might be TRBD1 (6 bases). Germline CDR1 and CDR2: LNHDA and SQIVND (reference sequence). Trimming cost V 5 bases and J 5 bases, with 10 bases left between them. The CDR3 contains 13 residues. CDR3 nucleotides: TGTGCCAGTAGTTTAACAGGGTATCAGCCCCAGCATTTT. The encoded protein is CASSLTGYQPQHF.

V and J are TRBV5-6 and TRBJ2-1; the match to TRBD1 covers 9 bases. This CDR3 is 14 amino acids long. Per the germline V gene, CDR1 is SGHDT and CDR2 is YYEEEE. The J segment lost 4 bases and the V segment lost 3 bases, leaving 2 bases of the junction unmatched. CDR3 sequence: CASSWGQGYNEQFF. CDR3 coding DNA: TGTGCCAGCAGCTGGGGACAGGGATACAATGAGCAGTTCTTC. Together with reference TRBV5-6 and TRBJ2-1, the CDR3 gives the full variable domain: DAGVTQSPTHLIKTRGQQVTLRCSPKSGHDTVSWYQQALGQGPQFIFQYYEEEERQRGNFPDRFSGHQFPNYSSELNVNALLLGDSALYLCASSWGQGYNEQFFGPGTRLTVL.

Judged by abundance, this clone is large. V is TRBV19 and J is TRBJ1-2; tentatively, D is TRBD1 (6 bases). The CDR3 covers 14 residues. The germline CDR1 and CDR2 sequences are LNHDA and SQIVND (reference sequence). Between the trimmed V and J ends, which lost 5 bases and 4 bases, there was a span of 14 bases. Here the CDR3 DNA reads TGTGCCAGTAGTGAACAGGGTAGAAGCTATGGCTACACCTTC. Translating gives CASSEQGRSYGYTF.

This clone has more than one count but fewer than ten. The genes are TRBV4-3 and TRBJ1-1; D perhaps matches TRBD1 (6 bases). This CDR3 is built from 15 residues. The V gene's germline CDR1 is LGHNA and CDR2 YSLEER. V shed 1 base and J shed 2 bases, with 11 bases lying between them. CDR3 DNA: TGCGCCAGCAGCCAAGGGAGGACAGCAAACACTGAAGCTTTCTTT. It yields the protein CASSQGRTANTEAFF.

This clone was counted only a few times. The CDR3 DNA is TGTGCCAGTAGTTTCGGGACAGCAACTAATGAAAAACTGTTTTTT. Translation gives CASSFGTATNEKLFF. This sequence joins TRBV19 and TRBJ1-4, with 7 bases lining up with TRBD1. Germline V CDR1 and CDR2: LNHDA, SQIVND (reference sequence). CDR3 length equals 15 residues. Trimming at V came to 5 bases and at J to 0 bases, leaving 3 bases not matched to a gene.

The rearrangement uses TRBV9 and TRBJ2-3, with 11 bases identical to TRBD2. The CDR3 loop spans 17 amino acids. The V and J ends lost 2 bases and 3 bases, in that order; junction bases with no gene match: 8. The germline gives CDR1 SGDLS, CDR2 YYNGEE. In nucleotides, the CDR3 is TGTGCCAGCAGCGTTGGGGATAGCGGGGGGGATACAGATACGCAGTATTTT. Translation gives CASSVGDSGGDTDTQYF.

The chain is built from TRBV18 and TRBJ1-5, with 7 bases lining up with TRBD1. The V gene's germline CDR1 is KGHSH and CDR2 LQKENI. Trimming at V came to 2 bases and at J to 6 bases, leaving 7 bases not matched to a gene. The length of the CDR3 is 15 residues. CDR3 nucleotides: TGTGCCAGCTCACCAGGTCCACAGGGGTCTCAGCCCCAGCATTTT. As protein: CASSPGPQGSQPQHF.

CDR3 coding DNA: TGTGCCAGCAGTGAATCCAGCTTCTATGGCTACACCTTC. Its translation is CASSESSFYGYTF. The chain has TRBV25-1 and TRBJ1-2; D uncertain. Deletions cut 1 base from V and 4 bases from J, with 7 bases between. Looked up from germline, CDR1 is MGHDK and CDR2 is SYGVNS. The CDR3 has 13 residues.

V is TRBV7-8 and J is TRBJ1-1; no reliable D call. Trimming pared 4 bases from V and 2 bases from J, leaving 11 bases between. Germline V gene data show CDR1 as SGHVS and CDR2 as FQNEAQ. CDR3 length equals 14 residues. The CDR3 loop is CASSSEWINTEAFF. The CDR3 coding sequence is TGTGCCAGCAGCTCCGAGTGGATAAACACTGAAGCTTTCTTT.

The chain couples TRBV7-9 to TRBJ1-2, with D unclear. V was pared by 4 bases and J by 3 bases, with 6 bases between. This CDR3 is 12 amino acids long. Per germline, CDR1 SEHNR and CDR2 FQNEAQ (reference sequence). The CDR3 region has the DNA TGTGCCAGCAGCTCGAGGGACTATGGCTACACCTTC. Its translation is CASSSRDYGYTF.

The chain uses TRBV10-3 and TRBJ2-3; TRBD1 or TRBD2 may be the D gene (5 bases each). The germline gives CDR1 ENHRY, CDR2 SYGVKD. This CDR3 spans 15 amino acids. V dropped 8 bases and J dropped 1 base, with 16 bases sitting between them. Here the CDR3 DNA reads TGTGCCATCGGGCAGGGAGACGCCCGCACAGATACGCAGTATTTT. Its translation is CAIGQGDARTDTQYF.

In this sample, this clone turned up a few times. The V gene is TRBV7-6, the J gene TRBJ1-1; possibly TRBD1 for D (6 bases). The germline V gene has CDR1 SGHVS and CDR2 FNYEAQ. The CDR3 contains 13 residues. Trimming removed 4 bases at V and 7 bases at J, with 13 bases between. For the CDR3, the DNA is TGTGCCAGCAGCTGGACAGCCGTTGGTGAAGCTTTCTTT. Amino acids: CASSWTAVGEAFF. The whole variable domain, remainder taken from reference TRBV7-6 and TRBJ1-1, is GAGVSQSPRYKVTKRGQDVALRCDPISGHVSLYWYRQALGQGPEFLTYFNYEAQQDKSGLPNDRFSAERPEGSISTLTIQRTEQRDSAMYRCASSWTAVGEAFFGQGTRLTVV.

This clone was detected only once. This rearrangement joins TRBV4-2 to TRBJ2-1, with D tentatively TRBD1 (6 bases). CDR1 and CDR2 from the germline V gene are LGHNA and YNFKEQ. Trimming cost V 2 bases and J 5 bases, with 13 bases left between them. The CDR3 runs to 15 residues. DNA for the CDR3: TGTGCCAGCAGCCAACCCGTGGACAGTAACAATGAGCAGTTCTTC. Its protein product is CASSQPVDSNNEQFF.

The J gene is TRBJ2-1, the V gene TRBV6-5; TRBD1 aligns across 8 bases. The CDR3 has 16 residues. The germline CDR1 and CDR2 sequences are MNHEY and SVGAGI. V lost 4 bases, J lost 1 base, and 6 bases stayed unmatched. The CDR3 coding sequence is TGTGCCAGCAGTTCGCAGGGGGCATTGTCCTACAATGAGCAGTTCTTC. It yields the protein CASSSQGALSYNEQFF.

The chain is built from TRBV11-1 and TRBJ2-7; D ambiguous. The CDR3 runs to 13 residues. Germline CDR1 is SGHAT and CDR2 is FQDESV (reference sequence). Trimming took 5 bases from V and 2 from J, leaving 10 bases between them. The CDR3 here is CASSPGRAYEQYF. For the CDR3, the DNA is TGTGCCAGCAGCCCCGGACGAGCCTACGAGCAGTACTTC.

The CDR3 loop reads CASSVRGSQETQYF. CDR3 nucleotides: TGTGCCAGCAGCGTCCGCGGTTCCCAAGAGACCCAGTACTTC. This sequence joins TRBV9 and TRBJ2-5, with D hard to call. The CDR3 length is 14 residues. Germline loops: CDR1 SGDLS, CDR2 YYNGEE. The V and J ends lost 2 bases and 1 base respectively, with 9 bases between them.

This rearrangement joins TRBV7-9 to TRBJ2-7; D is uncertain. Germline loops: CDR1 SEHNR, CDR2 FQNEAQ (reference sequence). The length of the CDR3 is 15 residues. Trimming left V 5 bases short and J 2 bases short, with 16 bases between. CDR3 loop: CASSEMRTLAYEQYF. The CDR3, as DNA: TGTGCCAGCAGCGAGATGAGGACCCTTGCCTACGAGCAGTACTTC.

This chain links TRBV19 with TRBJ1-6; tentatively, D is TRBD1 (5 bases). In germline, CDR1 is LNHDA, CDR2 SQIVND (reference sequence). The CDR3 totals 13 residues. Trimming stripped 3 bases from V and 9 bases from J, with 9 bases between. The CDR3: CASSIWGSSPLHF. CDR3 nucleotides: TGTGCCAGTAGTATTTGGGGCAGTTCACCCCTCCACTTT.

The chain uses TRBV9 and TRBJ1-4; D call uncertain. CDR3 length equals 13 residues. Trimming pared 3 bases from V and 3 bases from J, leaving 6 bases between. Germline V CDR1 and CDR2: SGDLS, YYNGEE. The CDR3 loop reads CASSGAANEKLFF. In DNA form, the CDR3 reads TGTGCCAGCAGCGGTGCCGCTAATGAAAAACTGTTTTTT.

The chain has TRBV6-1 and TRBJ1-4; 7 nucleotides line up with TRBD1. There are 15 residues in the CDR3. Germline V gene lookup returns CDR1 MNHNS and CDR2 SASEGT. V shed 6 bases and J 3 bases; nucleotides not matched to a gene: 7. The CDR3 loop is CASSKNTGANEKLFF. The DNA for the CDR3 is TGTGCCAGCAGCAAAAATACAGGGGCTAATGAAAAACTGTTTTTT.

The chain links TRBV7-9 to TRBJ1-4; D unresolved. V lost 4 bases and J lost 7, with 10 bases in between. This CDR3 contains 13 residues. Germline V gene data show CDR1 as SEHNR and CDR2 as FQNEAQ (reference sequence). The CDR3 bases are TGTGCCAGCAGCTCGGACCGGGGTGAAAAACTGTTTTTT. Protein product: CASSSDRGEKLFF. Supplemented by reference TRBV7-9 and TRBJ1-4, the full variable domain reads DTGVSQNPRHKITKRGQNVTFRCDPISEHNRLYWYRQTLGQGPEFLTYFQNEAQLEKSRLLSDRFSAERPKGSFSTLEIQRTEQGDSAMYLCASSSDRGEKLFFGSGTQLSVL.

This clone was seen more than once but under ten times. The chain uses TRBV19 and TRBJ2-7, with D possibly matching TRBD2 (5 bases). The length of the CDR3 is 13 residues. CDR1 is LNHDA, CDR2 SQIVND, per germline (reference sequence). Trimming took 5 bases from V and 6 from J, leaving 14 bases between them. The CDR3 loop reads CASSPGSSTEQYF. In nucleotides, the CDR3 is TGTGCCAGTAGTCCGGGGAGCTCTACCGAGCAGTACTTC.

This chain joins TRBV2 and TRBJ1-1; 7 bases map to TRBD1. The CDR3 is 15 amino acids. V shed 7 bases and J 0 bases; nucleotides not matched to a gene: 8. The germline gives CDR1 SNHLY, CDR2 FYNNEI. The CDR3 protein is CASNGWTGMNTEAFF. The CDR3 region has the DNA TGTGCCAGCAACGGGTGGACAGGCATGAACACTGAAGCTTTCTTT.

The gene calls are TRBV29-1 and TRBJ1-2, with D unclear. V lost 5 bases and J lost 0, with 13 bases in between. Germline V gives CDR1 SQVTM, CDR2 ANQGSEA. CDR3 length: 14 amino acids. The CDR3 nucleotides read TGCAGCGTTTCCGGTGTCAGTCCTAACTATGGCTACACCTTC. Translation gives CSVSGVSPNYGYTF.